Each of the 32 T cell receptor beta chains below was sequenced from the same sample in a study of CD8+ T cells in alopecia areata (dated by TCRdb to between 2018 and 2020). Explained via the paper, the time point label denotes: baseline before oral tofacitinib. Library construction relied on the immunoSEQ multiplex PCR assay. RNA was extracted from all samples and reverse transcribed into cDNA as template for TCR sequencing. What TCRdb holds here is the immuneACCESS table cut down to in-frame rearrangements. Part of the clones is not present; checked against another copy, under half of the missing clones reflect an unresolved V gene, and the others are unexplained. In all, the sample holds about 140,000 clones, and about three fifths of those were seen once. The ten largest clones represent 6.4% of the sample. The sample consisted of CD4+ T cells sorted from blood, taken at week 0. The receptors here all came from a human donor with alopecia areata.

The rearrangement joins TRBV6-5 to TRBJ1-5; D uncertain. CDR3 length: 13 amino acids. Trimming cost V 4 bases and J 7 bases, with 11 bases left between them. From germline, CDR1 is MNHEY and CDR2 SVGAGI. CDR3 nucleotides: TGTGCCAGCAGTTTGAGCGTGCGGCAGCCCCAGCATTTT. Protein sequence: CASSLSVRQPQHF.

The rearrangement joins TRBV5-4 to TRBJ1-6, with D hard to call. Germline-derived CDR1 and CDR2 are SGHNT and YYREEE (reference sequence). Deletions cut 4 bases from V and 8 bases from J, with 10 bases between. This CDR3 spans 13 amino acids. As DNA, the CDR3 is TGTGCCAGCAGCACTTCCACGGATTCACCCCTCCACTTT. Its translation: CASSTSTDSPLHF.

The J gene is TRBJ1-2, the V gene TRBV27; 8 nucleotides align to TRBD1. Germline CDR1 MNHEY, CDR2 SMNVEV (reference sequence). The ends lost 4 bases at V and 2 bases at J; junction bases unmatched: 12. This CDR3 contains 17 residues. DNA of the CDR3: TGTGCCAGCAGTTCAATGGACAGGGTGCTAGGGAACTATGGCTACACCTTC. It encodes CASSSMDRVLGNYGYTF.

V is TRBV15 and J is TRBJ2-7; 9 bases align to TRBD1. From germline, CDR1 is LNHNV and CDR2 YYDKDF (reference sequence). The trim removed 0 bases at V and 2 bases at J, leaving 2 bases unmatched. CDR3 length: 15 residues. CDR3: CATSRDNRGPYEQYF. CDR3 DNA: TGTGCCACCAGCAGAGACAACAGGGGGCCCTACGAGCAGTACTTC.

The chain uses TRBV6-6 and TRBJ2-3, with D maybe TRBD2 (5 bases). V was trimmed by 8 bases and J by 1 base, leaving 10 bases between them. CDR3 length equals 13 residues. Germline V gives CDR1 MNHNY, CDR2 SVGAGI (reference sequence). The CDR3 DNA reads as TGTGCCAGCCGGCAGGAGGGCACAGATACGCAGTATTTT. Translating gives CASRQEGTDTQYF.

The CDR3 loop is CAWSPQGAYGYTF. The CDR3 coding sequence is TGTGCCTGGAGTCCCCAGGGGGCTTATGGCTACACCTTC. This sequence joins TRBV30 and TRBJ1-2; TRBD1 agrees at 8 bases. V shed 2 bases and J 5 bases; nucleotides not matched to a gene: 4. The CDR3 extends over 13 amino acids. CDR1 is GTSNPN, CDR2 SVGIG, per germline (reference sequence). The variable domain in full, completed from reference TRBV30 and TRBJ1-2, reads SQTIHQWPATLVQPVGSPLSLECTVEGTSNPNLYWYRQAAGRGLQLLFYSVGIGQISSEVPQNLSASRPQDRQFILSSKKLLLSDSGFYLCAWSPQGAYGYTFGSGTRLTVV.

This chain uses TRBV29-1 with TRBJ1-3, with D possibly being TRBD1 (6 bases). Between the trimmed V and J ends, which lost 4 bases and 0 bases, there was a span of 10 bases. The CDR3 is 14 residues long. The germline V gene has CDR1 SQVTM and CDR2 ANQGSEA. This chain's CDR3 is CSVGTVYSGNTIYF. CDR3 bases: TGCAGCGTTGGGACAGTATACTCTGGAAACACCATATATTTT.

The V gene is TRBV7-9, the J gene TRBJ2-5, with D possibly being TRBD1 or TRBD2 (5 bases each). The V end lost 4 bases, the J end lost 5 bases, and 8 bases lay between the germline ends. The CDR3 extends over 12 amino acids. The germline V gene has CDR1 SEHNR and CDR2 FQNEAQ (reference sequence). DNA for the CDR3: TGTGCCAGCAGCTCTGAGGGGGAGACCCAGTACTTC. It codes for CASSSEGETQYF.

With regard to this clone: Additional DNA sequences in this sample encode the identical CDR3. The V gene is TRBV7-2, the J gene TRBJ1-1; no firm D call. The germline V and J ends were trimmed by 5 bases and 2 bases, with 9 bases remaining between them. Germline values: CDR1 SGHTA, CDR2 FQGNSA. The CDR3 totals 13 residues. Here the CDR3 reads CASSLEGNTEAFF. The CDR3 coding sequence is TGTGCCAGCAGCCTCGAGGGCAACACTGAAGCTTTCTTT.

CDR3 nucleotide sequence: TGTGCCTGGAAGGGTCTTAATAGTGGCTATGGCTACACCTTC. Translation: CAWKGLNSGYGYTF. The chain is built from TRBV30 and TRBJ1-2; D call uncertain. The CDR3 extends over 14 amino acids. Germline CDR1 reads GTSNPN; CDR2 reads SVGIG (reference sequence). V lost 4 bases to trimming and J lost 4 bases, with 16 bases between them.

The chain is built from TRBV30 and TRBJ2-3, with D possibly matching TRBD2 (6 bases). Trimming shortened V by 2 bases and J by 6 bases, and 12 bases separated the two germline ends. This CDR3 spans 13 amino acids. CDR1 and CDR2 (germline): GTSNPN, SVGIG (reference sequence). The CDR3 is CAWSTGTSDTQYF. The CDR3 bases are TGTGCCTGGAGTACCGGGACTTCTGATACGCAGTATTTT.

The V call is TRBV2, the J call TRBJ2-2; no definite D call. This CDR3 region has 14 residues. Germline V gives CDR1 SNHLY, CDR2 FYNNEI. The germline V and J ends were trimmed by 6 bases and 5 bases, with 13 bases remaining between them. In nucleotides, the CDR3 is TGTGCCAGCAGAATCGGTTCGTTGACCGGGGAGCTGTTTTTT. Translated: CASRIGSLTGELFF.

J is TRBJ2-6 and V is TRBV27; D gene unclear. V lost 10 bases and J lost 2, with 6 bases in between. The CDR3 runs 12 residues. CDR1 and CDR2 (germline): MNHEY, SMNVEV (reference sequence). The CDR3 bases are TGTGCCACGAGGACTGGGGCCAACGTCCTGACTTTC. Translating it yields CATRTGANVLTF. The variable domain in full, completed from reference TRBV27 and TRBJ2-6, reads EAQVTQNPRYLITVTGKKLTVTCSQNMNHEYMSWYRQDPGLGLRQIYYSMNVEVTDKGDVPEGYKVSRKEKRNFPLILESPSPNQTSLYFCATRTGANVLTFGAGSRLTVL.

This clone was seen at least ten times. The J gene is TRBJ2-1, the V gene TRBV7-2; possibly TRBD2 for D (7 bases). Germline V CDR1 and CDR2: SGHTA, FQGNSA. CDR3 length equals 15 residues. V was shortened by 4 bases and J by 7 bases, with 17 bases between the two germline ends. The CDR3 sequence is CASSSGGGTWNEQFF. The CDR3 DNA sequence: TGTGCCAGCAGCTCTGGGGGGGGCACGTGGAATGAGCAGTTCTTC.

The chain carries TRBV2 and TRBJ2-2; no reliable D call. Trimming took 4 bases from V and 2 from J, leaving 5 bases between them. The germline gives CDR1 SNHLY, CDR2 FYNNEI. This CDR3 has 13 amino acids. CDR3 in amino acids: CASSASNTGELFF. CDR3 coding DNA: TGTGCCAGCAGTGCCTCAAACACCGGGGAGCTGTTTTTT.

This CDR3 is CASSTGTEETQYF. In DNA form, the CDR3 reads TGTGCCAGCAGCACCGGGACAGAGGAGACCCAGTACTTC. The chain uses TRBV5-6 and TRBJ2-5; 7 bases map to TRBD1. Germline CDR1 SGHDT, CDR2 YYEEEE. J gave up 5 bases and V 4 bases, and 5 bases lay outside the gene matches. This CDR3 is built from 13 residues.

CDR3 in DNA: TGCGCCAGCAGCTTGGCGGGAAAATCCGGGGAGCTGTTTTTT. Protein: CASSLAGKSGELFF. The chain joins TRBV5-1 to TRBJ2-2; D is perhaps TRBD2 (5 bases). Trimming removed 0 bases at V and 6 bases at J, with 9 bases between. Germline loops: CDR1 SGHRS, CDR2 YFSETQ. The CDR3 spans 14 residues.

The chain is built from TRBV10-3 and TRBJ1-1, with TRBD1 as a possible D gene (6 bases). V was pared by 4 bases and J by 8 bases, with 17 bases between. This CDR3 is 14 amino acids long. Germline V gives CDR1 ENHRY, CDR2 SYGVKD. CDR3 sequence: CAISAGGQLIEAFF. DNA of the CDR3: TGTGCCATCAGTGCGGGGGGGCAGCTAATCGAAGCTTTCTTT.

The DNA for the CDR3 is TGTGCCAGCAGTTTGTTGAGCGGGGGGCGGACGCAGTATTTT. This gives the protein CASSLLSGGRTQYF. The chain uses TRBV27 and TRBJ2-3; 9 bases line up with TRBD2. The CDR3 is made up of 14 amino acids. Germline assignment: CDR1 MNHEY and CDR2 SMNVEV (reference sequence). V shed 3 bases and J 9 bases; nucleotides not matched to a gene: 7.

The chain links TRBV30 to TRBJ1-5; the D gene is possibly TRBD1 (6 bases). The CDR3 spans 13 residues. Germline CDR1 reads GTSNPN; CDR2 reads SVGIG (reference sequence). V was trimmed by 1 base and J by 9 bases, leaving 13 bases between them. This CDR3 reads CAWSGGGPRPQHF. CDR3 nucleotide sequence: TGTGCCTGGAGTGGGGGGGGCCCACGGCCCCAGCATTTT.

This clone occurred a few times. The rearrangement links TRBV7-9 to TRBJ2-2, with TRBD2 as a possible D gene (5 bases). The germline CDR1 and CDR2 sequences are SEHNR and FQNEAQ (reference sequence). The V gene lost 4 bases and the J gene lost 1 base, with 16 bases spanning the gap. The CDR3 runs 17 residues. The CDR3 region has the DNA TGTGCCAGCAGCTCCCCTATGGAAAGCGGGAACACCGGGGAGCTGTTTTTT. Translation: CASSSPMESGNTGELFF.

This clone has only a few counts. The CDR3 is CASSQDRRATNEKLFF. The CDR3 DNA reads as TGCGCCAGCAGCCAAGATCGCCGCGCAACTAATGAAAAACTGTTTTTT. The J gene is TRBJ1-4, the V gene TRBV4-3; no clear D gene. With 0 bases removed from V and 0 bases from J, the gap between germline ends came to 8 bases. The CDR3 is 16 amino acids. Germline values: CDR1 LGHNA, CDR2 YSLEER.

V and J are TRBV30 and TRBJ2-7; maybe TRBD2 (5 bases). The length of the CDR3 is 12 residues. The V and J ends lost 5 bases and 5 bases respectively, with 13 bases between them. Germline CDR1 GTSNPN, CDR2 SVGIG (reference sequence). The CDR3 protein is CAWVRTSHEQYF. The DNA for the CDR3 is TGTGCCTGGGTTCGGACTTCTCACGAGCAGTACTTC.

CDR3 DNA: TGTGCCAGCAGCCGAGGGCAGGACATTCAGTACTTC. Encoded protein: CASSRGQDIQYF. V usage is TRBV5-4 and J usage is TRBJ2-4; D may be TRBD2 (5 bases). The CDR3 consists of 12 residues. Between the trimmed V and J ends, which lost 4 bases and 8 bases, there was a span of 10 bases. Germline V gives CDR1 SGHNT, CDR2 YYREEE (reference sequence).

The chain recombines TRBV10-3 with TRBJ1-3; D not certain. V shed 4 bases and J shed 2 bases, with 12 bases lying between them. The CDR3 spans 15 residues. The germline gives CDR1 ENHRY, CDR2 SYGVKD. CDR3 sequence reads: CAISGLTGAGNTIYF. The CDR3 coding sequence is TGTGCCATCAGTGGTCTAACTGGGGCTGGAAACACCATATATTTT.

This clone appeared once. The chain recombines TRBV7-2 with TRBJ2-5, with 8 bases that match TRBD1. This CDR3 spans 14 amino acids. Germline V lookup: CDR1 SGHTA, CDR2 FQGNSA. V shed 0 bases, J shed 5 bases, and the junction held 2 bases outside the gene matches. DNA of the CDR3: TGTGCCAGCAGCTTAGCATGGACAGGGGAGACCCAGTACTTC. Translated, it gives CASSLAWTGETQYF.

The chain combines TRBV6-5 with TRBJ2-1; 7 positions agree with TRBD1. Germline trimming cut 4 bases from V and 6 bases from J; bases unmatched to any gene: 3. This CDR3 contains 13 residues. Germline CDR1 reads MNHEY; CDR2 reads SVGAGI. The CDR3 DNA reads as TGTGCCAGCAGTTTATCAGGGGGCAATGAGCAGTTCTTC. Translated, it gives CASSLSGGNEQFF.

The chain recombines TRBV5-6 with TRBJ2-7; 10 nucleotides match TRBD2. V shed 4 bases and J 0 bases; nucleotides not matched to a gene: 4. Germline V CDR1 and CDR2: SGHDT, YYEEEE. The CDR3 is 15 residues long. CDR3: CASSQTSGSSYEQYF. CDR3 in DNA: TGTGCCAGCAGCCAGACTAGCGGGTCCTCCTACGAGCAGTACTTC.

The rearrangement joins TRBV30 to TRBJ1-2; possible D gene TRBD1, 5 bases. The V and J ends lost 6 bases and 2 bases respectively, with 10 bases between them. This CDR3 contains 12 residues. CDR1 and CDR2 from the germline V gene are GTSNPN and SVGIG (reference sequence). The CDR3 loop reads CACSGGNYGYTF. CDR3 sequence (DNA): TGTGCCTGTTCTGGGGGGAACTATGGCTACACCTTC.

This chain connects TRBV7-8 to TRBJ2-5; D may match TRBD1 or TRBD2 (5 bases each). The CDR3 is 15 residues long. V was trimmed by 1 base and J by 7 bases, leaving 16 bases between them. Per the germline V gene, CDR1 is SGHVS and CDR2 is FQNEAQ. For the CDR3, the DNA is TGTGCCAGCAGCTTAGTGGTGGGGGACGAAGCGACCCAGTACTTC. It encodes CASSLVVGDEATQYF.

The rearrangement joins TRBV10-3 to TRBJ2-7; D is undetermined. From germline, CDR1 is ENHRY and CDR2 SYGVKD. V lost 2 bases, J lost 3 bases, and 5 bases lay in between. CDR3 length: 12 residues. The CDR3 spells CAISEGSYEQYF. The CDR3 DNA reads TGTGCCATCAGTGAGGGCAGCTACGAGCAGTACTTC.

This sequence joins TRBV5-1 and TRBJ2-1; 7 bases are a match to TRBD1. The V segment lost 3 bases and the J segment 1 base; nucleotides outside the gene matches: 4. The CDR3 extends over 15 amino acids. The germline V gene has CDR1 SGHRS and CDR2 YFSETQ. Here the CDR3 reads CASSWTGTSYNEQFF. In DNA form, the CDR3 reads TGCGCCAGCAGCTGGACAGGAACTTCCTACAATGAGCAGTTCTTC.